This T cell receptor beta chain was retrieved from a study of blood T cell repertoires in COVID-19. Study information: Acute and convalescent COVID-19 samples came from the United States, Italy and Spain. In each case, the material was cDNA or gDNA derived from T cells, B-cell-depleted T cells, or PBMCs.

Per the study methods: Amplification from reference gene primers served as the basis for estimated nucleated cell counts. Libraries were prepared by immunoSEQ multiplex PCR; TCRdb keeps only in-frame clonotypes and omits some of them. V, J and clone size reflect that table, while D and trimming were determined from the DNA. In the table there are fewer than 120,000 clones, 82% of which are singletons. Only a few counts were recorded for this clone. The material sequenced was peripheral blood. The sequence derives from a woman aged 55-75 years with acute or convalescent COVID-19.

The CDR3 DNA sequence: TGTGCCAGCAGAGACAGGGGCTACACTGAAGCTTTCTTT. This sequence encodes CASRDRGYTEAFF. The V call is TRBV2, the J call TRBJ1-1; 8 bases map to TRBD1. J was trimmed by 3 bases and V by 6 bases; bases with no gene match: 3. Germline V CDR1 and CDR2: SNHLY, FYNNEI. This CDR3 region has 13 residues.